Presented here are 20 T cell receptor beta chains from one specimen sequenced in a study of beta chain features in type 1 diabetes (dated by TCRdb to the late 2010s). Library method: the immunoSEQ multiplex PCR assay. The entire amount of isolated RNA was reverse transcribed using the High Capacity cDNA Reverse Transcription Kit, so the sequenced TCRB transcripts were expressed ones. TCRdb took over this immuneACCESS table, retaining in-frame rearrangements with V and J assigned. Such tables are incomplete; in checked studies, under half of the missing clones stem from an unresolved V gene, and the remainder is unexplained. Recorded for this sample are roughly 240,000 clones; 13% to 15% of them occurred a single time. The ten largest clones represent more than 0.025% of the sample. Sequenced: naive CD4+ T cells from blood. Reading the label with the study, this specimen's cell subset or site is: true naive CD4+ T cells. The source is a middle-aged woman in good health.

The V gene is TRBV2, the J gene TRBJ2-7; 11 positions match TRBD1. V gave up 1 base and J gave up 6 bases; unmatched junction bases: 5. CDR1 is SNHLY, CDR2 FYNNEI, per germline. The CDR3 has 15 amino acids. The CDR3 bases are TGTGCCAGCAGTGAAGTCGGGACAGGGGGTCGCGAGCAGTACTTC. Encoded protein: CASSEVGTGGREQYF.

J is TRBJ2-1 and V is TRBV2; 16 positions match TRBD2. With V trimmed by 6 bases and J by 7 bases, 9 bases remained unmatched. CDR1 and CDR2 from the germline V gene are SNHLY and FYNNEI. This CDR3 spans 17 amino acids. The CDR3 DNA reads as TGTGCCAGCAGAGCGCCGGGACTAGCGGGGGGGCCGAATGAGCAGTTCTTC. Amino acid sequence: CASRAPGLAGGPNEQFF. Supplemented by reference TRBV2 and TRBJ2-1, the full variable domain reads EPEVTQTPSHQVTQMGQEVILRCVPISNHLYFYWYRQILGQKVEFLVSFYNNEISEKSEIFDDQFSVERPDGSNFTLKIRSTKLEDSAMYFCASRAPGLAGGPNEQFFGPGTRLTVL.

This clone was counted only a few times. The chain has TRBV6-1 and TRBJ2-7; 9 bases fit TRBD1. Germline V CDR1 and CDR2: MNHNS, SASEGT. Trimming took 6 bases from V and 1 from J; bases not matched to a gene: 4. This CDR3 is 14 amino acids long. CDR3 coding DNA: TGTGCCAGCAGATCCGGGACAGGGTCCTACGAGCAGTACTTC. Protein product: CASRSGTGSYEQYF.

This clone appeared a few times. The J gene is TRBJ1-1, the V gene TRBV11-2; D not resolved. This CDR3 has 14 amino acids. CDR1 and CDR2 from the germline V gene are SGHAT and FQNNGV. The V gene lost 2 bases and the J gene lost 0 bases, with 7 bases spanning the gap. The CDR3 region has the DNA TGTGCCAGCAGCTTATCCAATCTGAACACTGAAGCTTTCTTT. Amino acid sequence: CASSLSNLNTEAFF.

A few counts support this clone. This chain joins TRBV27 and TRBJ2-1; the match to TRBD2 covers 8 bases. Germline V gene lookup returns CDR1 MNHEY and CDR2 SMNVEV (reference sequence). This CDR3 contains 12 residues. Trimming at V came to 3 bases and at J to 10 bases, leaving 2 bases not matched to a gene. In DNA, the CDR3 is TGTGCCAGCAGTTTTCGGGGGGGAGAGCAGTTCTTC. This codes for CASSFRGGEQFF.

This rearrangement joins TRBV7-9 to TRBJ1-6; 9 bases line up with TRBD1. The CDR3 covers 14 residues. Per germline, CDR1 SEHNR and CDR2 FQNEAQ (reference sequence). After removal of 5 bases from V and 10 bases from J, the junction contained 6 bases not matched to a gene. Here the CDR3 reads CASSADRGESPLHF. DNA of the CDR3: TGTGCCAGCAGCGCGGACAGGGGTGAGTCACCCCTCCACTTT. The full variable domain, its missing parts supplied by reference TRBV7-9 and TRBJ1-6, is DTGVSQNPRHKITKRGQNVTFRCDPISEHNRLYWYRQTLGQGPEFLTYFQNEAQLEKSRLLSDRFSAERPKGSFSTLEIQRTEQGDSAMYLCASSADRGESPLHFGNGTRLTVT.

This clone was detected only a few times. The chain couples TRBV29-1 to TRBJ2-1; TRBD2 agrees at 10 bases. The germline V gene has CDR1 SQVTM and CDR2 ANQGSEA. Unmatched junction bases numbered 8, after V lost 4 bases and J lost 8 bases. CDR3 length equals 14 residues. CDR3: CSVVRWLAGDEQFF. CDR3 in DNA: TGCAGCGTTGTTAGATGGCTAGCGGGGGATGAGCAGTTCTTC.

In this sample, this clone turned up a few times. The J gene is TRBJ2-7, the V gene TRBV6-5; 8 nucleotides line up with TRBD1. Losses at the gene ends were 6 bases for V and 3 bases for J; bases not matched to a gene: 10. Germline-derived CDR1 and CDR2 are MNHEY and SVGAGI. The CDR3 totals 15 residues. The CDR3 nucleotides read TGTGCCAGCAGCAGGACAGGGACGGACCTCTACGAGCAGTACTTC. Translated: CASSRTGTDLYEQYF.

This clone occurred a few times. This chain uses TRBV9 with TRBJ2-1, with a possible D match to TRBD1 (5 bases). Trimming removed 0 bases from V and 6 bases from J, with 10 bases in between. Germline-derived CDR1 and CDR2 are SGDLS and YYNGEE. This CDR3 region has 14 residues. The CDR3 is CASSVAQGVNEQFF. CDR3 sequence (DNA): TGTGCCAGCAGCGTAGCGCAGGGCGTCAATGAGCAGTTCTTC.

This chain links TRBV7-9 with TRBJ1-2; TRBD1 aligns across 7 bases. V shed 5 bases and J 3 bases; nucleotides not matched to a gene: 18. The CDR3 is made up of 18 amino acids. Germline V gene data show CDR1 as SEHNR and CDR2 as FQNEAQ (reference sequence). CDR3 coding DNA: TGTGCCAGCAGCCTCCTAGGCCGGACAGGACAGCTAGACTATGGCTACACCTTC. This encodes CASSLLGRTGQLDYGYTF.

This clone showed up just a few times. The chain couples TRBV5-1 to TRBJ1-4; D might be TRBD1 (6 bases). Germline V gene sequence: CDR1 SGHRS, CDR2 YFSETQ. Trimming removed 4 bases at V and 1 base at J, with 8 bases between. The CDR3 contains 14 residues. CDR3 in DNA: TGCGCCAGCAGCGGGGGACAAACTAATGAAAAACTGTTTTTT. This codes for CASSGGQTNEKLFF.

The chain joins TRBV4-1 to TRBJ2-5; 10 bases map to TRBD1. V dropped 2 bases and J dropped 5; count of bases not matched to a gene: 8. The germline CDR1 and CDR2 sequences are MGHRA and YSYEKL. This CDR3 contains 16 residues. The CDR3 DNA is TGCGCCAGCAGCCAAAGCCCGGGACAGGGGTTGGAGACCCAGTACTTC. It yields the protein CASSQSPGQGLETQYF.

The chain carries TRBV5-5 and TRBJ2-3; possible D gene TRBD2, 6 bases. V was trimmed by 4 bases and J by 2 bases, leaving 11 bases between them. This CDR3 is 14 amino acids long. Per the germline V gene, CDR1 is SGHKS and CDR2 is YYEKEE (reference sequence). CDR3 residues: CASSLGTPTDTQYF. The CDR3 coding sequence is TGTGCCAGCAGCCTCGGGACTCCCACAGATACGCAGTATTTT.

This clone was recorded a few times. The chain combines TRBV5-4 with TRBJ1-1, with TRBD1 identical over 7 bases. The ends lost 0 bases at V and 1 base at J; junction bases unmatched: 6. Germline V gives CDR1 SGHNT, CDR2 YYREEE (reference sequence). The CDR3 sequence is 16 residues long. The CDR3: CASSLALAGGNTEAFF. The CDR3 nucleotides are TGTGCCAGCAGCTTGGCCTTGGCAGGGGGGAACACTGAAGCTTTCTTT.

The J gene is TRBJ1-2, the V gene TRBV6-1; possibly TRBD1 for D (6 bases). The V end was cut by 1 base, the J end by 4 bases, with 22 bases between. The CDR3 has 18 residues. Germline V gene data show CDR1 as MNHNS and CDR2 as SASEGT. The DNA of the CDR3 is TGTGCCAGCAGTGAAGTGAGCCCTGGGGACACTCTTGGCTATGGCTACACCTTC. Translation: CASSEVSPGDTLGYGYTF.

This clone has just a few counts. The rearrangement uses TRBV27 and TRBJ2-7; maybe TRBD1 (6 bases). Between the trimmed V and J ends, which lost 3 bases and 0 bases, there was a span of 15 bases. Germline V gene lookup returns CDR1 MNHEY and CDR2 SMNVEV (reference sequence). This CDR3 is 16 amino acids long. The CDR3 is CASSFSGEWASYEQYF. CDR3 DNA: TGTGCCAGCAGTTTTTCAGGGGAATGGGCCTCCTACGAGCAGTACTTC.

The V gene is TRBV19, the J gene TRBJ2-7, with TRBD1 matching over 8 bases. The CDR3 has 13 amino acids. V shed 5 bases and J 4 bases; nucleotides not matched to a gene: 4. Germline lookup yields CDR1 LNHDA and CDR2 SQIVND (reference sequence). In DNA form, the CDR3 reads TGTGCCAGTAGTCCAGGGGGCCTTTACGAGCAGTACTTC. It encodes CASSPGGLYEQYF.

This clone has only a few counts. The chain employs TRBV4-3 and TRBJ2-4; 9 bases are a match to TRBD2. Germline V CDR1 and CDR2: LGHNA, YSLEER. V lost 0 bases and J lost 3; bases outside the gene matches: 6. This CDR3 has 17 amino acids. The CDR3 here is CASSQDWSGGSKNIQYF. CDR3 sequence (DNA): TGCGCCAGCAGCCAAGACTGGAGCGGGGGGAGCAAAAACATTCAGTACTTC.

The CDR3: CASSVLAGGPYEQYF. CDR3 nucleotide sequence: TGTGCCAGCAGTGTACTAGCGGGGGGGCCTTATGAGCAGTACTTC. The rearrangement uses TRBV28 and TRBJ2-7, with 13 nucleotides matching TRBD2. The ends lost 5 bases at V and 7 bases at J; junction bases unmatched: 8. CDR3 length equals 15 residues. Looked up from germline, CDR1 is MDHEN and CDR2 is SYDVKM.

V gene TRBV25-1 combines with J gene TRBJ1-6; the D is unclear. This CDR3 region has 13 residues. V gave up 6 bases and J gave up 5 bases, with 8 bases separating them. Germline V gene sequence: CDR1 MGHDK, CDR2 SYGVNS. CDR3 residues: CASRQVNNSPLHF. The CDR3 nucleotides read TGTGCCAGCAGGCAGGTTAATAATTCACCCCTCCACTTT.